This is a list of T cell receptor beta chains from one sample in a study of patients and donors after allogeneic stem cell transplantation. MiXCR, applied by TCRdb to the RT-PCR reads, yields one record per CDR3 protein. The profile covers fewer than 75,000 distinct CDR3 sequences, with less than 15% appearing a single time and roughly 34% taken by the ten largest. Sequenced: blood, either unsorted or a sorted T cell fraction (not recorded which). These receptors were taken from a human donor who was either an allogeneic HSCT recipient or a stem cell or donor lymphocyte infusion donor (not recorded which). It is not recorded whose cells these are; they may come from a transplant donor. Both conserved end residues are part of each CDR3. The order of the fields is V gene, D gene, J gene, clone size, CDR3 protein, CDR3 DNA. A D gene is named only where the DNA matches it firmly. The size of a clone is reported for some rows only, either as once, few or many, or as a class for expanded clones.

TRBV20-1	TRBD2	TRBJ2-7	NA	CSAAKARGVMWGEQYF	TGCAGTGCCGCAAAGGCCCGGGGGGTAATGTGGGGCGAGCAGTACTTC
TRBV10-2	NA	TRBJ1-4	many	CATNPGMTNEKLFF	TGCGCCACCAACCCGGGGATGACTAATGAAAAACTGTTTTTT
TRBV6-1	NA	TRBJ1-5	NA	CASSVGGNQPQHF	TGTGCCAGCAGTGTAGGAGGGAATCAGCCCCAGCATTTT
TRBV19	TRBD1	TRBJ2-5	few	CATTTGVGETQYF	TGTGCCACCACTACAGGGGTCGGGGAGACCCAGTACTTC
TRBV5-1	TRBD2	TRBJ2-1	few	CASSAGLAVYNEQFF	TGCGCCAGCAGCGCGGGACTAGCAGTGTACAATGAGCAGTTCTTC
TRBV27	NA	TRBJ2-1	many	CASGFLLAGTVGEQFF	TGTGCCAGCGGGTTTCTTTTGGCAGGGACGGTAGGTGAGCAGTTCTTC
TRBV7-3	NA	TRBJ1-1	NA	CASSLTGRTEAFF	TGTGCCAGCAGCTTAACAGGGAGAACTGAAGCTTTCTTT
TRBV11-2	NA	TRBJ1-5	NA	CASSLDIGVGNQPQHF	TGTGCCAGCAGCTTAGATATCGGGGTAGGCAATCAGCCCCAGCATTTT
TRBV9	NA	TRBJ1-5	many	CASSRTTGSNQPQHF	TGTGCCAGCAGTAGAACGACAGGTAGCAATCAGCCCCAGCATTTT
TRBV7-9	NA	TRBJ2-7	NA	CASSLESWGLPYEQYF	TGTGCCAGCAGCTTAGAGTCATGGGGTCTCCCCTACGAGCAGTACTTC
TRBV12-3/TRBV12-4	NA	TRBJ2-5	NA	CASSLTWSGETQYF	TGTGCCAGCAGTTTAACATGGTCTGGGGAGACCCAGTACTTC
TRBV20-1	TRBD1	TRBJ2-7	NA	CSARTGSFLEQYF	TGCAGTGCCCGGACAGGGTCGTTTTTGGAGCAGTACTTC
TRBV5-1	NA	TRBJ2-1	few	CASSFLAPPYNEQFF	TGCGCCAGCAGCTTTCTAGCGCCACCTTACAATGAGCAGTTCTTC
TRBV5-5	TRBD1	TRBJ2-1	few	CASSWDRGTDEQFF	TGTGCCAGCAGCTGGGACAGGGGTACGGATGAGCAGTTCTTC